This section outlines one TCR beta chain sequence together with its context. What it binds is not known. The data are from a study of T-cell memory formation after mild COVID-19. Study-wide findings and caveats: SARS-CoV-2 specificity was not confirmed for second-wave clones peaking on day 37.

V gave up 3 bases and J gave up 3 bases, with 5 bases separating them. Per germline, CDR1 SNHLY and CDR2 FYNNEI. The CDR3 has 12 amino acids. TCRdb recomputed calls from the 5' RACE reads with MiXCR, one row per CDR3 protein. The sample includes about 200,000 distinct CDR3 sequences, over 9.5% of them seen just once. The receptor was isolated from a man aged 18 to 35 who had mild COVID-19 (a few samples of this study predate the infection). Cell type and time point are not known. J is TRBJ1-1 and V is TRBV2; D ambiguous. Sequencing was done on a sample of PBMCs or a T cell subset sorted from them (not recorded which). The CDR3 is CASSDPDTEAFF. The CDR3 DNA follows: TGTGCCAGCAGTGACCCGGACACTGAAGCTTTCTTT.